What follows are 28 T cell receptor beta chains derived from one specimen sequenced in a study of radiation and T cells in renal cell carcinoma. Profiled with immunoSEQ multiplex PCR; TCRdb holds only in-frame clones, not every one. This table has 140,000 or so clones, approximately 86% appearing once. The time point was: blood 4 weeks post-SBRT, at nephrectomy. The treatment: 15 Gy SBRT to primary tumor, nephrectomy 4 weeks later. The input for sequencing was blood, taken from a patient whose treatment included radiotherapy and nephrectomy. These receptors all stem from a woman aged 50 to 60 with renal cell carcinoma.

The V and J genes are TRBV10-2 and TRBJ1-1; 10 bases align to TRBD1. Germline V CDR1 and CDR2: WSHSY, SAAADI. The CDR3 has 13 residues. Germline trimming cut 6 bases from V and 5 bases from J; bases unmatched to any gene: 3. The CDR3 loop is CASSGQGGTEAFF. For the CDR3, the DNA is TGCGCCAGCAGCGGACAGGGGGGGACTGAAGCTTTCTTT.

The chain recombines TRBV5-1 with TRBJ2-5, with a weak D call TRBD2 (5 bases). CDR1 is SGHRS and CDR2 is YFSETQ in the germline V gene. The CDR3 length is 13 residues. V was cut by 1 base and J by 3 bases, with 7 bases left in between. CDR3 sequence (DNA): TGCGCCAGCAGCTTGCCGGGGAAAGAGACCCAGTACTTC. Protein product: CASSLPGKETQYF.

This chain uses TRBV9 with TRBJ1-3; D unresolved. The ends were cut back, 0 bases at V and 0 bases at J, with 13 bases in the middle. The germline V gene encodes CDR1 SGDLS and CDR2 YYNGEE. The CDR3 totals 17 residues. The chain's CDR3 is CASSVGAGGNSGNTIYF. CDR3 coding DNA: TGTGCCAGCAGCGTAGGGGCAGGTGGCAACTCTGGAAACACCATATATTTT.

This chain joins TRBV2 and TRBJ1-3, with D maybe TRBD1 (6 bases). Looked up from germline, CDR1 is SNHLY and CDR2 is FYNNEI. With 10 bases removed from V and 4 bases from J, the gap between germline ends came to 23 bases. CDR3 length: 16 residues. The CDR3 is CATYPKQGASGNTIYF. In DNA form, the CDR3 reads TGTGCCACCTACCCTAAACAGGGCGCATCGGGAAACACCATATATTTT.

The rearrangement joins TRBV6-1 to TRBJ2-5; 10 bases are a match to TRBD1. This CDR3 is built from 14 residues. With 6 bases clipped from V and 2 bases from J, the junction kept 3 bases outside the gene matches. Germline V gene sequence: CDR1 MNHNS, CDR2 SASEGT. This chain's CDR3 is CASRKDRGQETQYF. In nucleotides, the CDR3 is TGTGCCAGCAGAAAGGACAGGGGGCAAGAGACCCAGTACTTC.

The V and J genes are TRBV7-9 and TRBJ2-7, with 9 nucleotides matching TRBD2. The length of the CDR3 is 16 residues. The germline gives CDR1 SEHNR, CDR2 FQNEAQ (reference sequence). The V segment lost 1 base and the J segment 1 base; nucleotides outside the gene matches: 5. This CDR3 reads CASSLGVSGGSYEQYF. CDR3 nucleotides: TGTGCCAGCAGCTTAGGAGTTAGCGGGGGATCCTACGAGCAGTACTTC.

The rearrangement links TRBV7-3 to TRBJ2-3; no clear D. Trimming took 4 bases from V and 1 from J, leaving 6 bases between them. CDR1 is SGHTA, CDR2 FQGTGA, per germline. The CDR3 runs to 13 residues. Here the CDR3 reads CASSSHRTDTQYF. The CDR3 DNA is TGTGCCAGCAGCTCCCACCGCACAGATACGCAGTATTTT.

The V call is TRBV30, the J call TRBJ1-5; 11 bases line up with TRBD1. Germline-derived CDR1 and CDR2 are GTSNPN and SVGIG (reference sequence). Trimming at V came to 4 bases and at J to 5 bases, leaving 1 base not matched to a gene. This CDR3 has 13 residues. Here the CDR3 reads CAWKGQGDQPQHF. The CDR3 DNA sequence: TGTGCCTGGAAGGGACAGGGGGATCAGCCCCAGCATTTT.

The chain combines TRBV9 with TRBJ1-2; D not certain. This CDR3 is 16 amino acids long. Germline assignment: CDR1 SGDLS and CDR2 YYNGEE. V was cut by 4 bases and J by 6 bases, with 22 bases left in between. The CDR3 sequence is CASSPRSTEGGHGYTF. CDR3 DNA: TGTGCCAGCAGCCCACGCTCTACGGAGGGAGGTCATGGCTACACCTTC.

The chain links TRBV6-5 to TRBJ1-6; D uncertain. Germline values: CDR1 MNHEY, CDR2 SVGAGI. V lost 5 bases to trimming and J lost 7 bases, with 6 bases between them. The CDR3 consists of 12 residues. CDR3 region: CASSEGNSPLHF. The CDR3 DNA reads as TGTGCCAGCAGTGAAGGGAATTCACCCCTCCACTTT.

The CDR3 DNA reads as TGTGCCAGCAGTTTATTGGGCTCTGGGGCCAACGTCCTGACTTTC. Its protein is CASSLLGSGANVLTF. This chain links TRBV27 with TRBJ2-6; D is uncertain. Germline V gene data show CDR1 as MNHEY and CDR2 as SMNVEV (reference sequence). This CDR3 has 15 amino acids. V shed 1 base and J shed 0 bases, with 4 bases lying between them.

The chain combines TRBV10-3 with TRBJ2-1; 8 bases match TRBD2. Germline V gene sequence: CDR1 ENHRY, CDR2 SYGVKD. The V gene end was trimmed by 8 bases and the J gene end by 6 bases; junction bases not matched to a gene: 0. CDR3 size: 11 residues. Here the CDR3 DNA reads TGTGCCATCGGACTAGCCAATGAGCAGTTCTTC. This translates into CAIGLANEQFF.

This sequence joins TRBV29-1 and TRBJ2-5, with TRBD1 identical over 9 bases. The J call is uncertain, as TRBJ2-7 better fits the DNA end. Germline V gives CDR1 SQVTM, CDR2 ANQGSEA. CDR3 length: 14 amino acids. CDR3 sequence: CSVAQGARSYEQYF. The CDR3 DNA reads TGCAGCGTTGCACAGGGGGCCCGCTCCTACGAGCAGTACTTC.

This chain connects TRBV5-6 to TRBJ2-5; D remains ambiguous. Germline CDR1 is SGHDT and CDR2 is YYEEEE. Trimming pared 1 base from V and 1 base from J, leaving 8 bases between. The CDR3 is made up of 14 amino acids. The CDR3 DNA is TGTGCCAGCAGCTTGAACCCCCTCCAAGAGACCCAGTACTTC. Translating it yields CASSLNPLQETQYF.

This clone was seen once. The chain employs TRBV5-1 and TRBJ1-2; 9 bases are shared with TRBD1. Losses at the gene ends were 2 bases for V and 1 base for J; bases not matched to a gene: 6. Germline CDR1 and CDR2: SGHRS and YFSETQ. This CDR3 has 16 residues. CDR3 DNA: TGCGCCAGCAGCTTACAGGGGGCGAGACTTAACTATGGCTACACCTTC. Translation gives CASSLQGARLNYGYTF.

This clone was detected a few times. The chain joins TRBV14 to TRBJ1-2; 7 bases line up with TRBD1. CDR1 and CDR2 (germline): SGHDN, FVKESK. J gave up 4 bases and V 4 bases, and 6 bases lay outside the gene matches. This CDR3 is 14 amino acids long. The chain's CDR3 is CASSRNNRGYGYTF. CDR3 nucleotides: TGTGCCAGCAGCCGGAACAACAGGGGCTATGGCTACACCTTC.

This chain connects TRBV9 to TRBJ1-3; 7 nucleotides align to TRBD1. The CDR3 contains 14 residues. Germline values: CDR1 SGDLS, CDR2 YYNGEE. With V trimmed by 2 bases and J by 4 bases, 3 bases remained unmatched. The CDR3 loop is CASSVRDRGNTIYF. CDR3 sequence (DNA): TGTGCCAGCAGCGTGCGGGACAGAGGAAACACCATATATTTT.

This clone was seen just once. This sequence joins TRBV7-8 and TRBJ1-1, with D maybe TRBD1 (5 bases). The V gene lost 6 bases and the J gene lost 3 bases, with 17 bases spanning the gap. The CDR3 contains 15 residues. The germline CDR1 and CDR2 sequences are SGHVS and FQNEAQ. The CDR3 sequence is CASRQRGAGDTEAFF. DNA for the CDR3: TGTGCCAGCAGACAGAGGGGAGCTGGGGACACTGAAGCTTTCTTT.

Of note for this clone: One end of the junction varies from germline; a read error may be responsible. The rearrangement links TRBV2 to TRBJ2-7; D is unclear. CDR3 size: 9 residues. Germline lookup yields CDR1 SNHLY and CDR2 FYNNEI. The DNA of the CDR3 is TGTGCCACCAGTAGCGAGCAGTACTTC. This sequence encodes CATSSEQYF.

This clone was detected a few times. The chain has TRBV6-5 and TRBJ1-5; no clear D gene. The CDR3 extends over 11 amino acids. Trimming cost V 8 bases and J 5 bases, with 7 bases left between them. Germline V gives CDR1 MNHEY, CDR2 SVGAGI. CDR3 amino acids: CASGRDQPQHF. CDR3 in DNA: TGTGCCAGCGGCCGCGATCAGCCCCAGCATTTT.

The V call is TRBV19, the J call TRBJ1-2; no reliable D call. The CDR3 has 14 amino acids. CDR1 and CDR2 from the germline V gene are LNHDA and SQIVND (reference sequence). Deletions cut 2 bases from V and 2 bases from J, with 9 bases between. For the CDR3, the DNA is TGTGCCAGTAGTATAAGTACAGCGAACTATGGCTACACCTTC. Residues: CASSISTANYGYTF.

The chain combines TRBV4-2 with TRBJ1-2; 10 bases map to TRBD1. CDR3 size: 15 residues. V dropped 4 bases and J dropped 3; count of bases not matched to a gene: 5. Looked up from germline, CDR1 is LGHNA and CDR2 is YNFKEQ. The CDR3 protein is CASSRSTGGDYGYTF. Here the CDR3 DNA reads TGTGCCAGCAGCCGTTCGACAGGGGGCGACTATGGCTACACCTTC.

V usage is TRBV5-4 and J usage is TRBJ1-2, with D unclear. CDR3 length: 17 residues. Germline CDR1 and CDR2: SGHNT and YYREEE (reference sequence). The V end was cut by 4 bases, the J end by 0 bases, with 19 bases between. As DNA, the CDR3 is TGTGCCAGCAGCCCGCGCCCCCCTTCGGTAGCTAACTATGGCTACACCTTC. It specifies CASSPRPPSVANYGYTF.

The chain uses TRBV10-3 and TRBJ1-1; D remains ambiguous. The CDR3 is 15 amino acids. CDR1 and CDR2 (germline): ENHRY, SYGVKD. Deletions cut 3 bases from V and 0 bases from J, with 11 bases between. DNA for the CDR3: TGTGCCATCAGTGAAGGTTCTTACATGAACACTGAAGCTTTCTTT. This translates into CAISEGSYMNTEAFF.

This clone is a singleton in its sample. The rearrangement uses TRBV10-2 and TRBJ2-3, with D perhaps matching TRBD1 or TRBD2 (6 bases each). The V end lost 6 bases, the J end lost 4 bases, and 11 bases lay between the germline ends. Germline V gene data show CDR1 as WSHSY and CDR2 as SAAADI. CDR3 length: 13 residues. The CDR3 region is CASRGGGPDTQYF. In DNA, the CDR3 is TGCGCCAGCAGAGGAGGGGGACCAGATACGCAGTATTTT.

The V call is TRBV28, the J call TRBJ2-3; 7 bases align to TRBD2. This CDR3 has 13 amino acids. CDR1 and CDR2 from the germline V gene are MDHEN and SYDVKM. V was pared by 8 bases and J by 1 base, with 3 bases of the junction left unmatched. The chain's CDR3 is CASREDRTDTQYF. CDR3 DNA: TGTGCCAGCCGGGAGGATCGCACAGATACGCAGTATTTT.

This chain connects TRBV11-2 to TRBJ2-2, with D uncertain. Trimming stripped 6 bases from V and 4 bases from J, with 21 bases between. The length of the CDR3 is 17 residues. CDR1 SGHAT and CDR2 FQNNGV come from the germline V gene. The CDR3 is CASSLNFNTPGTGELFF. CDR3 DNA sequence: TGTGCCAGCAGTCTTAATTTTAACACCCCGGGCACCGGGGAGCTGTTTTTT. Filled out from reference TRBV11-2 and TRBJ2-2, the complete variable domain reads EAGVAQSPRYKIIEKRQSVAFWCNPISGHATLYWYQQILGQGPKLLIQFQNNGVVDDSQLPKDRFSAERLKGVDSTLKIQPAKLEDSAVYLCASSLNFNTPGTGELFFGEGSRLTVL.

V usage is TRBV19 and J usage is TRBJ1-5; 7 bases are shared with TRBD1. CDR3 length: 15 residues. J was trimmed by 1 base and V by 7 bases; bases with no gene match: 7. CDR1 and CDR2 from the germline V gene are LNHDA and SQIVND (reference sequence). The DNA of the CDR3 is TGTGCCAGTACCACAGGGGATAAGAGCAATCAGCCCCAGCATTTT. As protein: CASTTGDKSNQPQHF.